This entry lists 3 T cell receptor beta chains sequenced from one sample in a study of blood T cell repertoires in COVID-19 (dated by TCRdb to 2020 to 2022). Library method: the immunoSEQ multiplex PCR assay. TCRdb retrieved this table from immuneACCESS and kept in-frame rearrangements only. Not all clones are present; in checked studies, unresolved V genes account for under half, and no reason is known for the remainder. The table for this sample lists 250,000 or so clones; around 86% of them were counted only once. The ten largest clones capture about 1.5% of the sample. Specimen: PBMCs or T cells enriched from blood (not recorded which). These receptors originate from a woman in her fifties or sixties who had recovered from COVID-19.

The chain employs TRBV9 and TRBJ2-4; a possible D gene is TRBD1 (6 bases). Germline assignment: CDR1 SGDLS and CDR2 YYNGEE. This CDR3 is 15 amino acids long. V was pared by 0 bases and J by 8 bases, with 15 bases between. In DNA, the CDR3 is TGTGCCAGCAGCGTAGATTCAGGGGCGAGGGACATTCAGTACTTC. Translation: CASSVDSGARDIQYF.

This chain joins TRBV7-9 and TRBJ1-5; no clear D gene. Trimming removed 5 bases at V and 6 bases at J, with 14 bases between. The CDR3 has 14 residues. Germline V gene data show CDR1 as SEHNR and CDR2 as FQNEAQ (reference sequence). The CDR3 nucleotides read TGTGCCAGCAGCAGAGGTGAGGTTAGTCAGCCCCAGCATTTT. Its translation is CASSRGEVSQPQHF. The whole variable domain, filled in from reference TRBV7-9 and TRBJ1-5, reads DTGVSQNPRHKITKRGQNVTFRCDPISEHNRLYWYRQTLGQGPEFLTYFQNEAQLEKSRLLSDRFSAERPKGSFSTLEIQRTEQGDSAMYLCASSRGEVSQPQHFGDGTRLSIL.

The chain couples TRBV2 to TRBJ2-1; 7 bases align to TRBD2. The germline V gene encodes CDR1 SNHLY and CDR2 FYNNEI. Germline trimming cut 6 bases from V and 0 bases from J; bases unmatched to any gene: 5. The CDR3 has 15 amino acids. CDR3 sequence: CASSPTSDSYNEQFF. In nucleotides, the CDR3 is TGTGCCAGCAGCCCCACTAGCGACTCCTACAATGAGCAGTTCTTC.